This is a list of T cell receptor beta chains from one sample in a study of OX40 agonist ivuxolimab in advanced cancers. Method: immunoSEQ multiplex PCR; TCRdb's copy keeps in-frame clones and lacks some. The sample lists some 150,000 clones, under 95% occurring once. The material was CD4+ or CD8+ T cells sorted from blood, obtained in a trial of the OX40 agonist ivuxolimab. These receptor sequences come from an adult with an advanced solid tumor such as melanoma, head and neck, liver or kidney cancer. CDR3s include the opening cysteine and the closing phenylalanine or tryptophan. D genes are given only for firm matches. For some rows the clone size is stated as once, few or many, or as a class when expanded; others skip it.

V	J	D	size	CDR3	DNA
TRBV18	TRBJ1-3	.	once	CASSPSSISGNTIYF	TGTGCCAGCTCACCCTCCTCAATCTCTGGAAACACCATATATTTT
TRBV20-1	TRBJ2-1	.	.	CSARNRNEQFF	TGCAGTGCTAGAAACCGCAATGAGCAGTTCTTC
TRBV28	TRBJ2-7	.	.	CASTRRVLYEQYF	TGTGCCAGCACCCGACGGGTCCTTTACGAGCAGTACTTC
TRBV11-2	TRBJ2-3	TRBD2	.	CASSFAGGITDTQYF	TGTGCCAGCAGCTTTGCGGGGGGTATCACAGATACGCAGTATTTT
TRBV4-1	TRBJ1-5	TRBD1	.	CASSQEGQGAARQPQHF	TGCGCCAGCAGCCAAGAGGGCCAGGGGGCGGCAAGGCAGCCCCAGCATTTT
TRBV11-2	TRBJ1-2	.	.	CASSGGGHALDGYTF	TGTGCCAGCAGCGGGGGGGGACACGCTTTGGATGGCTACACCTTC
TRBV19	TRBJ1-5	.	.	CASRAPSNQPQHF	TGTGCCAGTAGGGCACCGAGCAATCAGCCCCAGCATTTT
TRBV7-2	TRBJ1-1	.	.	CASSLMANRNTEAFF	TGTGCCAGCAGCTTAATGGCAAATAGAAACACTGAAGCTTTCTTT
TRBV7-2	TRBJ1-5	.	.	CASSDNGGSQPQHF	TGTGCCAGCAGCGACAATGGGGGGAGTCAGCCCCAGCATTTT
TRBV5-1	TRBJ2-7	TRBD2	.	CASSFSLAGGSYEQYF	TGCGCCAGCAGCTTCTCTCTAGCGGGAGGGTCCTACGAGCAGTACTTC
TRBV4-3	TRBJ1-2	.	.	CASSQLGYGYTF	TGCGCCAGCAGCCAGTTGGGCTATGGCTACACCTTC
TRBV7-2	TRBJ2-7	.	.	CASNIRAHSYEQYF	TGTGCCAGCAATATAAGGGCCCACTCCTACGAGCAGTACTTC
TRBV4-1	TRBJ2-3	TRBD2	.	CASSPFGLAGIGTDTQYF	TGCGCCAGCAGCCCATTCGGACTAGCGGGGATAGGGACAGATACGCAGTATTTT
TRBV18	TRBJ2-1	.	.	CASSTPGLRNEQFF	TGTGCCAGCTCGACACCGGGGTTACGTAATGAGCAGTTCTTC
TRBV10-2	TRBJ2-7	TRBD2	.	CASSRKRGDYEQYF	TGCGCCAGTTCCCGGAAGCGGGGGGACTACGAGCAGTACTTC
TRBV5-1	TRBJ2-5	.	.	CASYQPGLGETQYF	TGCGCCAGCTACCAGCCCGGGCTCGGAGAGACCCAGTACTTC
TRBV19	TRBJ2-5	TRBD2	.	CASNPTSGSLETQYF	TGTGCCAGTAACCCAACTAGCGGGAGTTTAGAGACCCAGTACTTC
TRBV7-9	TRBJ1-1	.	.	CASSRGDTEAFF	TGTGCCAGCAGCCGTGGGGACACTGAAGCTTTCTTT